One and the same sample provided the 13 T cell receptor beta chains below, sequenced in a study of a mutant IDH1 vaccine in newly diagnosed glioma. Sequencing was performed with immunoSEQ multiplex PCR; in TCRdb, only in-frame clones are kept and a portion is missing. The sample yields around 60,000 clones, 70% to 90% seen once. Their target antigens are unknown. Indicated time point: week 23, last vaccination. Alongside topical imiquimod, each dose of vaccine comprised 300 ug of mutant IDH1 20-mer peptide. This sample comprised PBMCs, obtained from a glioma patient whose treatment included an IDH1 peptide vaccine. These receptors all stem from a man under 40 with glioma.

On this clone: A junction end diverges from the germline sequence, so it may reflect a read error. The same CDR3 arises from other DNA sequences in this sample as well. V and J are TRBV5-6 and TRBJ1-6, with D perhaps TRBD1 (5 bases). Germline CDR1 is SGHDT and CDR2 is YYEEEE. The CDR3 consists of 13 residues. The DNA for the CDR3 is TGCGCCAGCAGCTTGGGGGAGAATTCACCCCTCCACTTT. Its protein is CASSLGENSPLHF.

V is TRBV28 and J is TRBJ2-3, with 9 bases matching TRBD2. The CDR3 length is 14 residues. V trimming: 10 bases; J trimming: 2 bases; junction bases outside the gene matches: 7. Per germline, CDR1 MDHEN and CDR2 SYDVKM. Written as DNA, the CDR3 is TGTGCCACCATAGCGGGGGCCTTCACAGATACGCAGTATTTT. This translates into CATIAGAFTDTQYF.

V usage is TRBV30 and J usage is TRBJ2-7; D perhaps matches TRBD1 (5 bases). This CDR3 spans 16 amino acids. The V end was cut by 0 bases, the J end by 2 bases, with 17 bases between. Germline CDR1 GTSNPN, CDR2 SVGIG (reference sequence). CDR3 in amino acids: CAWSVQIQGSPYEQYF. Written as DNA, the CDR3 is TGTGCCTGGAGTGTACAAATTCAGGGTTCCCCCTACGAGCAGTACTTC. The whole variable domain, filled in from reference TRBV30 and TRBJ2-7, reads SQTIHQWPATLVQPVGSPLSLECTVEGTSNPNLYWYRQAAGRGLQLLFYSVGIGQISSEVPQNLSASRPQDRQFILSSKKLLLSDSGFYLCAWSVQIQGSPYEQYFGPGTRLTVT.

The J gene is TRBJ1-5, the V gene TRBV7-9; D is ambiguous. Trimming stripped 7 bases from V and 6 bases from J, with 10 bases between. In germline, CDR1 is SEHNR, CDR2 FQNEAQ (reference sequence). CDR3 length: 12 amino acids. The CDR3 reads CASNLVGQPQHF. The CDR3 nucleotides read TGTGCCAGCAACTTGGTAGGTCAGCCCCAGCATTTT.

The rearrangement uses TRBV6-4 and TRBJ2-3; D is ambiguous. Trimming cost V 3 bases and J 1 base, with 11 bases left between them. The germline gives CDR1 MRHNA, CDR2 SNTAGT. The CDR3 loop spans 15 amino acids. The CDR3, as DNA: TGTGCCAGCAGTGAAGAGCACCACGGCACAGATACGCAGTATTTT. Translating it yields CASSEEHHGTDTQYF.

This rearrangement joins TRBV4-1 to TRBJ1-6, with TRBD1 identical over 7 bases. This CDR3 has 16 residues. Germline trimming cut 2 bases from V and 8 bases from J; bases unmatched to any gene: 9. Germline CDR1 reads MGHRA; CDR2 reads YSYEKL. CDR3 in amino acids: CASSQNIGDRYSPLHF. The CDR3 nucleotides are TGCGCCAGCAGCCAAAATATAGGGGACAGATATTCACCCCTCCACTTT.

The chain uses TRBV5-1 and TRBJ2-5; D is ambiguous. This CDR3 comprises 14 residues. The germline gives CDR1 SGHRS, CDR2 YFSETQ. V lost 3 bases to trimming and J lost 0 bases, with 9 bases between them. The CDR3 loop reads CASSYNRNQETQYF. CDR3 sequence (DNA): TGCGCCAGCAGCTACAATCGGAACCAAGAGACCCAGTACTTC.

The chain recombines TRBV19 with TRBJ1-2; tentative D call: TRBD1 (6 bases). V lost 1 base and J lost 10, with 19 bases in between. Germline loops: CDR1 LNHDA, CDR2 SQIVND (reference sequence). This CDR3 comprises 15 residues. For the CDR3, the DNA is TGTGCCAGTAGTATAGTAACAGGGAAGATTCGTGACTACACCTTC. This encodes CASSIVTGKIRDYTF.

V is TRBV6-4 and J is TRBJ1-1; a weak D match, TRBD1 (5 bases). Looked up from germline, CDR1 is MRHNA and CDR2 is SNTAGT. V gave up 6 bases and J gave up 3 bases, with 14 bases separating them. CDR3 size: 14 residues. CDR3 protein: CASRRGSGDTEAFF. CDR3 DNA sequence: TGTGCCAGCAGGAGGGGATCTGGTGACACTGAAGCTTTCTTT.

CDR3 nucleotide sequence: TGTGCCTGGAGACGTCCGGCCACAGATACGCAGTATTTT. Its translation is CAWRRPATDTQYF. J is TRBJ2-3 and V is TRBV30; no clear D gene. Germline V lookup: CDR1 GTSNPN, CDR2 SVGIG (reference sequence). Trimming took 3 bases from V and 2 from J, leaving 9 bases between them. The length of the CDR3 is 13 residues.

The chain couples TRBV6-1 to TRBJ1-2; 9 nucleotides line up with TRBD1. CDR1 is MNHNS and CDR2 is SASEGT in the germline V gene. CDR3 size: 14 residues. V trimming: 6 bases; J trimming: 4 bases; junction bases outside the gene matches: 6. The CDR3 DNA reads TGTGCCAGCAGCGAACAGGGGGCCCTCTATGGCTACACCTTC. Translated, it gives CASSEQGALYGYTF.

The V gene is TRBV5-1, the J gene TRBJ1-5; TRBD1 matches 8 bases. CDR1 and CDR2 from the germline V gene are SGHRS and YFSETQ. The CDR3 is 16 amino acids. J lost 2 bases, V lost 4 bases, and 8 bases had no gene match. CDR3 sequence: CASSPGDRRGNQPQHF. The DNA for the CDR3 is TGCGCCAGCAGCCCTGGGGACAGGCGCGGCAATCAGCCCCAGCATTTT. Full variable domain (outside the CDR3, taken from reference TRBV5-1 and TRBJ1-5): KAGVTQTPRYLIKTRGQQVTLSCSPISGHRSVSWYQQTPGQGLQFLFEYFSETQRNKGNFPGRFSGRQFSNSRSEMNVSTLELGDSALYLCASSPGDRRGNQPQHFGDGTRLSIL.

The chain carries TRBV18 and TRBJ1-1, with D maybe TRBD1 (5 bases). V was clipped by 4 bases and J by 3 bases, with 9 bases between them. This CDR3 spans 13 amino acids. The germline V gene has CDR1 KGHSH and CDR2 LQKENI. The CDR3 bases are TGTGCCAGCTCACAGGGGATCGACACTGAAGCTTTCTTT. This encodes CASSQGIDTEAFF.